This TCR beta chain was recovered during a study of lymphopenia after photon versus proton radiotherapy. Using immunoSEQ multiplex PCR, the repertoire was profiled, and TCRdb retains in-frame clones only, with some absent. The sample lists about 29,000 clones, about 91% occurring once. This TCR derives from a woman aged 55 to 70 with cholangiocarcinoma. Some clones in this sample may be carry-over from other donors' samples. The sequencing here drew on peripheral blood, taken from a patient treated with proton-based radiotherapy.

The CDR3 coding sequence is TGTGCCAGCAGCTGGAGGGACCAAGAGACCCAGTACTTC. Amino acids: CASSWRDQETQYF. The V gene is TRBV7-3, the J gene TRBJ2-5, with TRBD2 as a possible D gene (6 bases). Trimming cost V 4 bases and J 0 bases, with 6 bases left between them. The CDR3 has 13 residues. Germline CDR1 SGHTA, CDR2 FQGTGA.